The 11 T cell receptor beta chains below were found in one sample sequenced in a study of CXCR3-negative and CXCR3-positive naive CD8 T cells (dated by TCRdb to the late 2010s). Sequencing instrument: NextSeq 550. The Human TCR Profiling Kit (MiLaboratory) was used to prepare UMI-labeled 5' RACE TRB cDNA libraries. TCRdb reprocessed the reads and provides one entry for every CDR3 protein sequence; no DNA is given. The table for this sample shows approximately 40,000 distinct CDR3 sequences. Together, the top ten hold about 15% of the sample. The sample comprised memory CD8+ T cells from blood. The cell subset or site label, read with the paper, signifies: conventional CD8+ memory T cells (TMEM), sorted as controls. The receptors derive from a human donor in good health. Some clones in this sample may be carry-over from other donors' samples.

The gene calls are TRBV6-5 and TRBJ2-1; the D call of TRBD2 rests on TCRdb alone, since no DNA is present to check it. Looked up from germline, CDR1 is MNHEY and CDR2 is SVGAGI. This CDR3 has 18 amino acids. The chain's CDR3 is CASTFGTSGGVSYNEQFF.

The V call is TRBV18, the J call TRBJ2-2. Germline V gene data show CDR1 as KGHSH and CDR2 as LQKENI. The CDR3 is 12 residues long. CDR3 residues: CASSPSAGELFF.

This CDR3 reads CASSRVPPGSPLHF. The gene calls are TRBV7-8 and TRBJ1-6; TCRdb reports TRBD1, a call that lacks DNA to check it against. The CDR3 is 14 amino acids. CDR1 SGHVS and CDR2 FQNEAQ come from the germline V gene.

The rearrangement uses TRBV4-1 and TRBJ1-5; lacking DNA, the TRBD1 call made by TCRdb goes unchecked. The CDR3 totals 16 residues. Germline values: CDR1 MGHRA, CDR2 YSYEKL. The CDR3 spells CASSQSTGGGNQPQHF.

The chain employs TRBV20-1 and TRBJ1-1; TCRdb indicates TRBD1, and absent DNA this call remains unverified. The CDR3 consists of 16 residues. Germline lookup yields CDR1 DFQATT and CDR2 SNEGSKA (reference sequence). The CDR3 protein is CSARDRTTDPRLEAFF.

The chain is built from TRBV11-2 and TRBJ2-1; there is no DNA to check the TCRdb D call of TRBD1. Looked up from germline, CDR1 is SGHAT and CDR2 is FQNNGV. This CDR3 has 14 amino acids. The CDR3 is CASSWIARGNEQFF.

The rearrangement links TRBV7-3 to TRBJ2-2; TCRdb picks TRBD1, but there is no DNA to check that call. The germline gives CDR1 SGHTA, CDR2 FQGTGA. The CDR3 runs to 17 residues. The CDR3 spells CASSPTTGRLNTGELFF.

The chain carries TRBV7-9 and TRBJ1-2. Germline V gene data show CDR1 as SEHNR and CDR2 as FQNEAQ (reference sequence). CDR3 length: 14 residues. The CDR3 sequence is CASSPLRRDYGYTF.

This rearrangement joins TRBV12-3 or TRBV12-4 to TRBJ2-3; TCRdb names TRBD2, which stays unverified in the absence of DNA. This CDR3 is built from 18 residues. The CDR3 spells CASSLRLAGPDVTDTQYF.

This CDR3 reads CASGLRGTEAFF. The chain has TRBV28 and TRBJ1-1; TCRdb returns TRBD1, unconfirmable since there is no DNA. The CDR3 totals 12 residues. Looked up from germline, CDR1 is MDHEN and CDR2 is SYDVKM.

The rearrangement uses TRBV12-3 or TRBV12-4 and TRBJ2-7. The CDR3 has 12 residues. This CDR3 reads CASSLGDYEQYF.